This TCR beta chain was recovered during a study of cytomegalovirus exposure and HLA in healthy donors. The CDR3 spans 15 residues. CDR1 MNHEY and CDR2 SMNVEV come from the germline V gene (reference sequence). The junction had 6 bases not matched to a gene; V was cut back by 5 bases and J by 2 bases. Regarding donors, all were healthy bone marrow donors. PCR primers comprised 60 Vbeta and 13 Jbeta primers. Clones were sequenced by immunoSEQ multiplex PCR, and TCRdb holds only the in-frame ones, with some missing. This listing includes some 96,000 clones. The sequence came from a woman aged 25-40 years in good health and CMV-seronegative. Sequencing was done on a sample of PBMCs. The V gene is TRBV27, the J gene TRBJ2-3, with TRBD2 identical over 8 bases. CDR3 DNA: TGTGCCAGCAGTGCGAGCGGGGGAATCACAGATACGCAGTATTTT. Protein product: CASSASGGITDTQYF.